Presented here are 26 T cell receptor beta chains from one specimen sequenced in a study of shared clonotypes between healthy human individuals. Naive CD8 populations comprised CD45RO-negative cells positively selected for CCR7, excluding terminally differentiated effector memory CD45RA+ cells. Sequencing was performed with immunoSEQ multiplex PCR; in TCRdb, only in-frame clones are kept and a portion is missing. The sample shows 800,000 to 950,000 clones, roughly 96% of them seen only once. The sample consisted of naive CD8+ T cells sorted from blood. The source is a man aged 25-45 years in good health.

The V gene is TRBV6-5, the J gene TRBJ2-7, with no clear D. Germline V CDR1 and CDR2: MNHEY, SVGAGI. Trimming stripped 4 bases from V and 2 bases from J, with 9 bases between. The CDR3 has 13 amino acids. CDR3 coding DNA: TGTGCCAGCAGTTCCGACGGTACCTACGAGCAGTACTTC. Its protein product is CASSSDGTYEQYF.

CDR3 sequence (DNA): TGTGCCACCAGCAGAGATAGGCAGTCCTACAATGAGCAGTTCTTC. Protein: CATSRDRQSYNEQFF. V and J are TRBV15 and TRBJ2-1; no definite D call. The CDR3 spans 15 residues. CDR1 and CDR2 (germline): LNHNV, YYDKDF (reference sequence). V dropped 0 bases and J dropped 1 base, with 7 bases sitting between them.

Worth noting for this clone: Other DNA sequences in this specimen translate into the identical CDR3. The rearrangement joins TRBV4-3 to TRBJ2-7; possibly TRBD1 or TRBD2 for D (6 bases each). CDR1 and CDR2 from the germline V gene are LGHNA and YSLEER. The CDR3 totals 14 residues. V lost 0 bases, J lost 2 bases, and 8 bases lay in between. The CDR3 loop reads CASSQDRGPYEQYF. In DNA form, the CDR3 reads TGCGCCAGCAGCCAAGACCGGGGGCCCTACGAGCAGTACTTC.

Here the CDR3 reads CASSVAGGSNEQFF. The CDR3 nucleotides read TGTGCCAGCAGCGTAGCGGGAGGGTCCAATGAGCAGTTCTTC. The chain has TRBV9 and TRBJ2-1; 8 bases map to TRBD2. Germline-derived CDR1 and CDR2 are SGDLS and YYNGEE. With 0 bases clipped from V and 6 bases from J, the junction kept 2 bases outside the gene matches. The CDR3 is 14 amino acids.

This chain joins TRBV7-8 and TRBJ2-7, with D tentatively TRBD2 (6 bases). The length of the CDR3 is 12 residues. Germline-derived CDR1 and CDR2 are SGHVS and FQNEAQ. The ends were cut back, 4 bases at V and 4 bases at J, with 8 bases in the middle. The CDR3 region is CASSWGRYEQYF. CDR3 bases: TGTGCCAGCAGCTGGGGGAGGTACGAGCAGTACTTC.

The chain carries TRBV5-1 and TRBJ1-1, with 8 bases that match TRBD1. The CDR3 has 15 amino acids. Trimming took 4 bases from V and 4 from J; bases not matched to a gene: 9. Germline V gene lookup returns CDR1 SGHRS and CDR2 YFSETQ. The CDR3 DNA reads as TGCGCCAGCAGCATTCGGACAGGGATTAGCACTGAAGCTTTCTTT. Translating it yields CASSIRTGISTEAFF.

The table lists this clone with a count of one. Other DNA sequences in this sample translate to the same CDR3. The CDR3 DNA reads TGTGCCAGTAGTTTCGGACAGGGGTCCTACGAGCAGTACTTC. It codes for CASSFGQGSYEQYF. V and J are TRBV19 and TRBJ2-7; 9 positions agree with TRBD1. The germline V gene encodes CDR1 LNHDA and CDR2 SQIVND (reference sequence). The V and J ends lost 5 bases and 1 base, in that order; junction bases with no gene match: 3. This CDR3 contains 14 residues. The entire variable domain, with the rest obtained from reference TRBV19 and TRBJ2-7, is as follows: DGGITQSPKYLFRKEGQNVTLSCEQNLNHDAMYWYRQDPGQGLRLIYYSQIVNDFQKGDIAEGYSVSREKKESFPLTVTSAQKNPTAFYLCASSFGQGSYEQYFGPGTRLTVT.

The chain has TRBV10-1 and TRBJ2-2, with D possibly being TRBD2 (5 bases). The CDR3 runs to 15 residues. Germline CDR1 reads WNHNN; CDR2 reads SYGVQD (reference sequence). Trimming shortened V by 4 bases and J by 0 bases, and 9 bases separated the two germline ends. CDR3 nucleotide sequence: TGCGCCAGCAGTGCCAAGCGGACGAACACCGGGGAGCTGTTTTTT. Translated, it gives CASSAKRTNTGELFF.

The rearrangement links TRBV4-1 to TRBJ2-7, with D perhaps being TRBD1 or TRBD2 (5 bases each). The CDR3 consists of 14 residues. With 8 bases removed from V and 1 base from J, the gap between germline ends came to 15 bases. Germline V lookup: CDR1 MGHRA, CDR2 YSYEKL. In nucleotides, the CDR3 is TGCGCCAGCGGGGGTTTGGGCAGTTCCTACGAGCAGTACTTC. Residues: CASGGLGSSYEQYF.

This chain links TRBV27 with TRBJ2-7; tentatively, D is TRBD1 (6 bases). Germline lookup yields CDR1 MNHEY and CDR2 SMNVEV (reference sequence). Trimming took 4 bases from V and 3 from J, leaving 13 bases between them. The CDR3 contains 14 residues. The CDR3 protein is CASSYGGRVYEQYF. The DNA of the CDR3 is TGTGCCAGCAGTTATGGGGGCCGGGTCTACGAGCAGTACTTC.

The chain uses TRBV29-1 and TRBJ1-1; D remains unclear. Per the germline V gene, CDR1 is SQVTM and CDR2 is ANQGSEA. V dropped 3 bases and J dropped 4 bases, with 6 bases sitting between them. The CDR3 extends over 11 amino acids. CDR3 amino acids: CSVEAVTEAFF. In nucleotides, the CDR3 is TGCAGCGTTGAGGCTGTCACTGAAGCTTTCTTT.

The chain carries TRBV4-3 and TRBJ2-3; a possible D gene is TRBD1 (6 bases). Germline V gives CDR1 LGHNA, CDR2 YSLEER. Deletions cut 2 bases from V and 2 bases from J, with 8 bases between. The CDR3 covers 14 residues. CDR3: CASSQTGYTDTQYF. In nucleotides, the CDR3 is TGCGCCAGCAGCCAAACAGGGTACACAGATACGCAGTATTTT.

This clone was seen once. The V call is TRBV9, the J call TRBJ2-3; no reliable D call. Trimming stripped 0 bases from V and 2 bases from J, with 10 bases between. The CDR3 loop spans 15 amino acids. The germline gives CDR1 SGDLS, CDR2 YYNGEE. DNA for the CDR3: TGTGCCAGCAGCGTAGGGGCTTCATTCACAGATACGCAGTATTTT. The encoded protein is CASSVGASFTDTQYF. Variable domain in full (rest from reference TRBV9 and TRBJ2-3): DSGVTQTPKHLITATGQRVTLRCSPRSGDLSVYWYQQSLDQGLQFLIQYYNGEERAKGNILERFSAQQFPDLHSELNLSSLELGDSALYFCASSVGASFTDTQYFGPGTRLTVL.

The chain couples TRBV18 to TRBJ2-3; 10 bases align to TRBD2. The germline gives CDR1 KGHSH, CDR2 LQKENI. The CDR3 contains 16 residues. V was clipped by 3 bases and J by 14 bases; unmatched bases: 17. The CDR3 DNA follows: TGTGCCAGCTCACCCGCCTCCGGGACTAGCGAACTCGGGCTGTATTTT. Amino acid sequence: CASSPASGTSELGLYF.

The chain combines TRBV21-1 with TRBJ2-7; the table's D call, TRBD2, has no DNA check behind it. TRBV21-1 is shown as a pseudogene. The CDR3 runs to 17 residues. The CDR3 here is CASSAPTMGEVNYEQYF. In DNA form, the CDR3 reads TGTGCCAGCAGCGCCCCGACAATGGGAGAAGTAAACTACGAGCAGTACTTC.

This chain connects TRBV7-9 to TRBJ1-2, with D possibly being TRBD1 (6 bases). The ends were cut back, 4 bases at V and 5 bases at J, with 23 bases in the middle. Germline CDR1 is SEHNR and CDR2 is FQNEAQ (reference sequence). The CDR3 spans 17 residues. CDR3 DNA: TGTGCCAGCAGCTCAGTTAGTCGGCGGACAGTTCATTATGGCTACACCTTC. It specifies CASSSVSRRTVHYGYTF.

As concerns this clone: The junction departs from the called germline gene at one end, perhaps through a read error. Additional DNA sequences in this sample encode the identical CDR3. The chain has TRBV27 and TRBJ2-7; a weak D match, TRBD1 (5 bases). CDR3 length: 13 residues. The germline V gene has CDR1 MNHEY and CDR2 SMNVEV (reference sequence). The CDR3 region is CASSLSGNYEQYF. Here the CDR3 DNA reads TGTGCCAGCAGTCTATCAGGGAACTACGAGCAGTACTTC.

V and J are TRBV7-9 and TRBJ2-2; D is ambiguous. Looked up from germline, CDR1 is SEHNR and CDR2 is FQNEAQ (reference sequence). V lost 2 bases, J lost 1 base, and 11 bases lay in between. This CDR3 comprises 16 residues. This CDR3 reads CASSLREGENTGELFF. CDR3 DNA: TGTGCCAGCAGCTTAAGGGAAGGAGAGAACACCGGGGAGCTGTTTTTT.

The V call is TRBV11-2, the J call TRBJ2-1; 11 bases match TRBD2. The CDR3 consists of 17 residues. Germline trimming cut 1 base from V and 6 bases from J; bases unmatched to any gene: 8. Germline V gene data show CDR1 as SGHAT and CDR2 as FQNNGV. CDR3 coding DNA: TGTGCCAGCAGCTTAGCTATAGCGGGAGGGATAGGCAATGAGCAGTTCTTC. Protein product: CASSLAIAGGIGNEQFF.

CDR3 residues: CASSASPGGGGGYTF. As DNA, the CDR3 is TGTGCCAGCAGCGCGTCTCCCGGGGGCGGTGGTGGCTACACCTTC. J is TRBJ1-2 and V is TRBV11-2; D is perhaps TRBD1 (6 bases). This CDR3 comprises 15 residues. The V gene's germline CDR1 is SGHAT and CDR2 FQNNGV. Trimming removed 5 bases from V and 7 bases from J, with 20 bases in between.

This clone was found once. The V gene is TRBV7-6, the J gene TRBJ2-7, with D possibly TRBD2 on 5 matching bases. Trimming removed 5 bases at V and 9 bases at J, with 14 bases between. The CDR3 has 12 amino acids. The germline V gene encodes CDR1 SGHVS and CDR2 FNYEAQ. For the CDR3, the DNA is TGTGCCAGCAGCCCCTCGACGGGATTGCAGTACTTC. Translating gives CASSPSTGLQYF.

This chain links TRBV4-3 with TRBJ2-4; no clear D gene. This CDR3 has 14 amino acids. CDR1 is LGHNA and CDR2 is YSLEER in the germline V gene. Trimming left V 0 bases short and J 6 bases short, with 9 bases between. This chain's CDR3 is CASSQDWPVNIQYF. DNA of the CDR3: TGCGCCAGCAGCCAAGATTGGCCGGTAAACATTCAGTACTTC.

The chain joins TRBV18 to TRBJ2-2; TRBD2 aligns across 7 bases. CDR3 length: 15 amino acids. CDR1 and CDR2 (germline): KGHSH, LQKENI. V lost 3 bases, J lost 3 bases, and 4 bases stayed unmatched. The CDR3 protein is CASSPLAADTGELFF. CDR3 nucleotide sequence: TGTGCCAGCTCACCTCTAGCGGCAGACACCGGGGAGCTGTTTTTT.

This sequence joins TRBV7-9 and TRBJ2-2; no reliable D call. From germline, CDR1 is SEHNR and CDR2 FQNEAQ (reference sequence). V lost 2 bases and J 4 bases, leaving 8 bases between the germline ends. The CDR3 is 14 amino acids. The CDR3, as DNA: TGTGCCAGCAGCTTATATGATGGCACCGGGGAGCTGTTTTTT. Residues: CASSLYDGTGELFF.

In this sample, this clone turned up once. The chain has TRBV9 and TRBJ2-1; D perhaps matches TRBD2 (5 bases). The germline V gene encodes CDR1 SGDLS and CDR2 YYNGEE. V lost 4 bases, J lost 0 bases, and 11 bases lay in between. This CDR3 contains 15 residues. CDR3 sequence: CASSRTGSSYNEQFF. The CDR3 nucleotides read TGTGCCAGCAGCAGGACGGGGAGCTCCTACAATGAGCAGTTCTTC.

The chain employs TRBV27 and TRBJ2-2; no definite D call. Trimming took off 4 bases at V and 7 bases at J, with 4 bases between the two ends. This CDR3 is built from 11 residues. CDR1 and CDR2 from the germline V gene are MNHEY and SMNVEV (reference sequence). The CDR3 DNA sequence: TGTGCCAGCAGTTGGGGCGGGGAGCTGTTTTTT. Amino acid sequence: CASSWGGELFF.